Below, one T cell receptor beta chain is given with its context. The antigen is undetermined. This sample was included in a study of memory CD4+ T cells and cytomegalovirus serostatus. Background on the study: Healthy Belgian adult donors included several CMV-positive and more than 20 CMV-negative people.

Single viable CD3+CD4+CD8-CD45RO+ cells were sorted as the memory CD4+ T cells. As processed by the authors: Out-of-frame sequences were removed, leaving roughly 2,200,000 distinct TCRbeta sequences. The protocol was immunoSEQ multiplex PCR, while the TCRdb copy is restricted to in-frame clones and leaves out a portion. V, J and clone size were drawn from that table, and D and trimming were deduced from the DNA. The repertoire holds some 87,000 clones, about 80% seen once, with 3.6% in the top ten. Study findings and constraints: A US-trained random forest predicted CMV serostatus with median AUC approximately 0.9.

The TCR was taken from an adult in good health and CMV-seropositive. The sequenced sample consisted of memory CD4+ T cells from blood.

In nucleotides, the CDR3 is TGTGCCAGTAGTATCGGGACAGGGTGGGGGACCACTGAAGCTTTCTTT. It codes for CASSIGTGWGTTEAFF. The rearrangement joins TRBV19 to TRBJ1-1; 9 positions agree with TRBD1. V was clipped by 3 bases and J by 4 bases; unmatched bases: 9. Germline V gene lookup returns CDR1 LNHDA and CDR2 SQIVND (reference sequence). The CDR3 spans 16 residues.